The rows below give T cell receptor beta chains drawn from one sample of a study of control samples from healthy donors and cancer patients. Data came from immunoSEQ multiplex PCR; TCRdb stores just in-frame clones and leaves some out. The table has about 110,000 clones, approximately 90% seen once. Sequencing was performed on blood. The receptors here all came from a woman aged 45-65 years in good health. Each CDR3 is given with its conserved first and last residue. The order of the fields is J gene, D gene, clone size, V gene, CDR3 protein, CDR3 DNA. The D gene is left open where the match is weak. Clone size is shown for a subset of rows, as once, few, many or a class of expanded clone.

>TRBJ2-2|TRBD2|-|TRBV5-5
CASSSPSGLTGELFF
TGTGCCAGCAGCTCCCCTAGCGGACTCACCGGGGAGCTGTTTTTT
>TRBJ1-4|-|-|TRBV4-3
CASSPRDIDGKLFF
TGCGCCAGCAGCCCCCGGGACATCGACGGAAAACTGTTTTTT
>TRBJ2-7|-|-|TRBV5-4
CASSLDMNYEQYF
TGTGCCAGCAGCTTGGACATGAACTACGAGCAGTACTTC
>TRBJ2-1|TRBD2|-|TRBV19
CASNNNLAGVWEQFF
TGTGCCAGTAACAACAACCTAGCGGGAGTTTGGGAGCAGTTCTTC
>TRBJ1-5|-|-|TRBV6-1
CASSEGRVRPQHF
TGTGCCAGCAGTGAAGGAAGGGTCAGGCCCCAGCATTTT
>TRBJ2-5|-|-|TRBV30
CAWSGQGHPYQETQYF
TGTGCCTGGAGTGGGCAGGGACACCCGTACCAAGAGACCCAGTACTTC
>TRBJ2-3|TRBD2|-|TRBV10-3
CAISEPRRSGLADLLGDTQYF
TGTGCCATCAGTGAGCCCAGGAGATCGGGGCTAGCGGACTTGCTGGGAGATACGCAGTATTTT
>TRBJ2-3|-|-|TRBV7-3
CASSLLAGRTDTQYF
TGTGCCAGCAGCTTACTGGCGGGACGCACAGATACGCAGTATTTT
>TRBJ1-2|-|-|TRBV6-5
CASNPTVRSGYTF
TGTGCCAGCAACCCGACAGTTAGAAGTGGCTACACCTTC
>TRBJ1-4|-|-|TRBV5-4
CASSLATAGENEKLFF
TGTGCCAGCAGCTTGGCTACGGCAGGGGAGAATGAAAAACTGTTTTTT
>TRBJ1-2|-|-|TRBV25-1
CASSGLSTDGFLNYGYTF
TGTGCCAGCAGTGGACTATCGACAGACGGCTTCCTAAACTATGGCTACACCTTC
>TRBJ2-2|TRBD2|many|TRBV7-2
CASSPRTSGRRTGELFF
TGTGCCAGCAGCCCCCGGACTAGCGGGAGAAGGACCGGGGAGCTGTTTTTT
>TRBJ2-1|-|-|TRBV4-3
CASSQGGITTTGQFF
TGCGCCAGCAGCCAAGGAGGGATTACTACTACCGGCCAGTTCTTC
>TRBJ1-1|-|-|TRBV9
CASSVGRGGNTEAFF
TGTGCCAGCAGCGTAGGAAGGGGTGGGAACACTGAAGCTTTCTTT